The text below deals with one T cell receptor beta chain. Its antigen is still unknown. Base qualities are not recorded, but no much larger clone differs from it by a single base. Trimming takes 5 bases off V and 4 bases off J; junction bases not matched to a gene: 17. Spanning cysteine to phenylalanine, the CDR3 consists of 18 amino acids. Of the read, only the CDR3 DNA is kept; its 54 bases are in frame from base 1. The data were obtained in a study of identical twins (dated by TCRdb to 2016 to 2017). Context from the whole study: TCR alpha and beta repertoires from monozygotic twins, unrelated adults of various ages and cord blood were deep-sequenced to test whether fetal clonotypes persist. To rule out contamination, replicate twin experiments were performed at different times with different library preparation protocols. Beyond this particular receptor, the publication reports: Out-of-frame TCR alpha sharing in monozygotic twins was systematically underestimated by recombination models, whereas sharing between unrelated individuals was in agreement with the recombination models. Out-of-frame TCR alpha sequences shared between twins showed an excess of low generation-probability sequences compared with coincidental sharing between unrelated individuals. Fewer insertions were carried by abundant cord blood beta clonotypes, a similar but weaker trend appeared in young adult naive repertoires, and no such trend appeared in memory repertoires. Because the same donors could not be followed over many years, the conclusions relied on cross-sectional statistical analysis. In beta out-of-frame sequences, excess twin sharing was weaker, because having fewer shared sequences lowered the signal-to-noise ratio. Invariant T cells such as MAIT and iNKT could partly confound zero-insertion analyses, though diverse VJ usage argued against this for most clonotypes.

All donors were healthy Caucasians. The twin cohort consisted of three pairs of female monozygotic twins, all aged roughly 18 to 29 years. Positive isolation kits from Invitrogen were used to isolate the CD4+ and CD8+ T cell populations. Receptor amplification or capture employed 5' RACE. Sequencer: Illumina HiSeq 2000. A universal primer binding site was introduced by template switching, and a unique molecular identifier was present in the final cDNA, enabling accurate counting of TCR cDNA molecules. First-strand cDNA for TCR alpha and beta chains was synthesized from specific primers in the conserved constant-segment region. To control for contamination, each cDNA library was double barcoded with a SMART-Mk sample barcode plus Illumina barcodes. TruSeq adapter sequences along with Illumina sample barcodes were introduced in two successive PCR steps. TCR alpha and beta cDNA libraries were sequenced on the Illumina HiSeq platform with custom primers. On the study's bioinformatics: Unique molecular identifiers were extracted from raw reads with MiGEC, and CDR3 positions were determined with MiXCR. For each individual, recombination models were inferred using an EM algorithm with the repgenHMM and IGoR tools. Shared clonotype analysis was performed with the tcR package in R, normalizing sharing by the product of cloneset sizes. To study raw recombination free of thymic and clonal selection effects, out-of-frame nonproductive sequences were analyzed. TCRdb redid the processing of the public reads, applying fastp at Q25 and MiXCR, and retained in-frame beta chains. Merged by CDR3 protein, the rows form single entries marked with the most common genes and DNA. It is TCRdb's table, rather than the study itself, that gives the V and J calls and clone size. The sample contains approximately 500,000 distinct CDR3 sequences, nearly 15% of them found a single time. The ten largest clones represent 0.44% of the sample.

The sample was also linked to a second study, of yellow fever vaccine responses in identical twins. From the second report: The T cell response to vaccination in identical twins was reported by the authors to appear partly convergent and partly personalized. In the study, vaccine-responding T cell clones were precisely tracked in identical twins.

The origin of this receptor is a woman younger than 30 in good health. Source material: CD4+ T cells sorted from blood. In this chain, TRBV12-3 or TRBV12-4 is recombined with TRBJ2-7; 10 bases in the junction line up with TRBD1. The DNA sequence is TGTGCCAGCAGTCACGGGACAGGGGCTTGGGCGGGGAAATACGAGCAGTACTTC. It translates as CASSHGTGAWAGKYEQYF.